Listed below are T cell receptor beta chains from one sample, sequenced in a study of cytomegalovirus exposure and HLA in healthy donors. Repertoires were generated with immunoSEQ multiplex PCR, while TCRdb's copy carries only in-frame clones and drops some. The sample lists about 56,000 clones; just under 85% were seen once. Sequenced material: PBMCs. The receptors here all came from a man aged 35 to 55 in good health and CMV-seronegative. Each CDR3 is given without its conserved first and last residue. Size is stated for part of the rows, as once, few or many counts, or as a class when the clone is expanded.

>once|TRBV27
ASSNRVRSGYT
>NA|TRBV28
ASVSGTRVDNEQF
>NA|TRBV5-4
ASSLGQGAGGYT
>NA|TRBV7-9
ASSPTSGGYNEQF
>few|TRBV6-5
ASSYRGRGTEAF
>NA|TRBV28
ASRSGWTEAF
>NA|TRBV7-9
ASSPFGGDTDTQY
>NA|TRBV18
ASSPTGKADTQY
>NA|TRBV30
AWSVQTWHEQY
>NA|TRBV30
AWSFSGQGNTIY
>NA|TRBV25-1
ASSFSGTGSYEQY
>NA|TRBV25-1
ASSATHGGGTDTQY
>NA|TRBV5-8
ASSIAGNQPQH
>few|TRBV5-5
ASSFGPGGTEAF
>NA|TRBV19
ASSIGTGAFNSPLH
>NA|TRBV11-3
ASSLVSGGASEQF
>NA|TRBV7-8
ASSYGTVNSPLH
>NA|TRBV6-5
ASSYSERGAGYT
>once|TRBV19
ASSPSPGLGTGELF
>NA|TRBV7-2
ASSAGTDRADTQY
>NA|TRBV2
ASSEQGWENEQF
>NA|TRBV28
ATGDRINQPQH
>NA|TRBV30
AWSVLGTENTEAF
>NA|TRBV9
ASSAPWGPSYNEQF
>NA|TRBV4-2
ASSQLTANSYNSPLH
>NA|TRBV11-2
ASSFRVHSPLH
>NA|TRBV30
AWSVAADTQY
>NA|TRBV28
ASSLPGGQDGYT
>NA|TRBV11-3
ASSLGRGRGEVADTQY
>NA|TRBV27
ASSRHSGATYEQY
>NA|TRBV30
ASTSGQDHTQY
>NA|TRBV7-3
ASSTTGFPDTQY
>once|TRBV6-5
ASSTGNHQPQH
>NA|TRBV5-4
ASTRDRVLRETGELF
>NA|TRBV7-2
ASSLAPGSRGPLH
>NA|TRBV27
ASSSGWPSRRDTEAF
>NA|TRBV28
ASSGTGANYGYT
>NA|TRBV6-1
ASNQDYSEDTQY
>NA|TRBV9
ASSPRTGPIVNTGELF
>NA|TRBV10-2
ASRTRVNTEAF
>NA|TRBV18
ASSPMDRRGTEAF
>NA|TRBV20-1
SAHLGNTIY
>once|TRBV2
ASSGSLTQPQH
>few|TRBV29-1
SVTDFYEQY
>NA|TRBV7-2
ASSLGGFGTEAF
>NA|TRBV7-9
ASSLTGVRNTEAF
>NA|TRBV5-3
ARSSHEGGGRNQPQH
>NA|TRBV7-9
ASSQGASGELF
>NA|TRBV2
ASSRERGGTGELF
>NA|TRBV19
ASSFLGDSYGYT
>NA|TRBV5-4
ASSSPGGGALNEQF
>NA|TRBV27
ASSLFRGHTDTQY
>NA|TRBV28
ASSLFPGGARARNTIY
>few|TRBV6-4
ASQTGTGTGELF